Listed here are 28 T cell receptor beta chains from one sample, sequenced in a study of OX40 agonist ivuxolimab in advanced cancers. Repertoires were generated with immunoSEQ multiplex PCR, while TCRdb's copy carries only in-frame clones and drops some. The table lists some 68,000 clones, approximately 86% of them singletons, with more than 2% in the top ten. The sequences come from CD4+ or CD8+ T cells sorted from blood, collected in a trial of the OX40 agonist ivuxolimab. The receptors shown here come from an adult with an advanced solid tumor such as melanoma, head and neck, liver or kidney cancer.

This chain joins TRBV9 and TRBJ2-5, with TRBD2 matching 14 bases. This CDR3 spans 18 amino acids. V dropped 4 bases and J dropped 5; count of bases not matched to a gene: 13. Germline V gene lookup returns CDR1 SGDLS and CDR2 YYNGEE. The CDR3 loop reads CASSISTGTSGGPETQYF. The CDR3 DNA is TGTGCCAGCAGCATTTCTACCGGGACTAGCGGGGGCCCCGAGACCCAGTACTTC.

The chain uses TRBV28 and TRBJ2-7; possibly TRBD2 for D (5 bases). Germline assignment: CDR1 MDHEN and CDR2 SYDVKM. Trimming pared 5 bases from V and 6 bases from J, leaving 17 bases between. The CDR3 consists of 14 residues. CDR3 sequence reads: CASSKGLNLGEQYF. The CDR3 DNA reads TGTGCCAGCAGTAAAGGACTGAACCTCGGCGAGCAGTACTTC.

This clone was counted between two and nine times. The CDR3 DNA follows: TGTGCCAGCAGTTCCGGGGGCAGCAATCAGCCCCAGCATTTT. Amino acid sequence: CASSSGGSNQPQHF. This chain uses TRBV28 with TRBJ1-5; a possible D gene is TRBD1 (6 bases). The CDR3 consists of 14 residues. The V end was cut by 4 bases, the J end by 1 base, with 8 bases between. Looked up from germline, CDR1 is MDHEN and CDR2 is SYDVKM.

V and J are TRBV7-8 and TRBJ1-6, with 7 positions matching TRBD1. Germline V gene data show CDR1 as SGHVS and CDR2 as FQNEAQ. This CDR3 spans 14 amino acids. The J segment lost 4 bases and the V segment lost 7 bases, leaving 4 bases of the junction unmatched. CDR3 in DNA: TGTGCCAGCACCCGGGACAGTTATAATTCACCCCTCCACTTT. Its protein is CASTRDSYNSPLHF.

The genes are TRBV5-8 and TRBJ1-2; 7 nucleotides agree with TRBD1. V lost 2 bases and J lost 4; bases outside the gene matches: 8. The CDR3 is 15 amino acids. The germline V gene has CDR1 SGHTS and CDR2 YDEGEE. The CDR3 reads CASSLRGQSVYGYTF. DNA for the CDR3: TGTGCCAGCAGCTTAAGGGGACAGAGCGTCTATGGCTACACCTTC. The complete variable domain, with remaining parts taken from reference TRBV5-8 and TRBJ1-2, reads EAGVTQSPTHLIKTRGQQATLRCSPISGHTSVYWYQQALGLGLQFLLWYDEGEERNRGNFPPRFSGRQFPNYSSELNVNALELEDSALYLCASSLRGQSVYGYTFGSGTRLTVV.

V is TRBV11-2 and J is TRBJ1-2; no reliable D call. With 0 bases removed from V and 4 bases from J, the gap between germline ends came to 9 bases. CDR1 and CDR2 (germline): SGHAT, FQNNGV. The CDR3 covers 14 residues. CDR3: CASSLDVGPYGYTF. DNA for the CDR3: TGTGCCAGCAGCTTAGATGTAGGTCCCTATGGCTACACCTTC.

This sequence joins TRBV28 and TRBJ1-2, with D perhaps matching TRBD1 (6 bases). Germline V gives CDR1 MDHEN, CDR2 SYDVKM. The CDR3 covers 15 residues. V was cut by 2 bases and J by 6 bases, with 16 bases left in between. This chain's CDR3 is CASSLGGGRSNGYTF. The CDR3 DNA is TGTGCCAGCAGTTTAGGGGGGGGCAGGAGTAATGGCTACACCTTC.

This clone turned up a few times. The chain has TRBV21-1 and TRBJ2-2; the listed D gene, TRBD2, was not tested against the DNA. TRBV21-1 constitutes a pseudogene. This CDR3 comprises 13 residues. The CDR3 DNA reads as TGTGCCAGCAGGACTAGCGGTTCCGGGGAGCTGTTTTTT. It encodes CASRTSGSGELFF.

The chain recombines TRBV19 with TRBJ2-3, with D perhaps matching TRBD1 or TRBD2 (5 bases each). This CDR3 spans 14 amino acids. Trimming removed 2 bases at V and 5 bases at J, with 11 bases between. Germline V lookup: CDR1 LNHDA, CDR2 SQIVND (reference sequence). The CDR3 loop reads CASSISQGRDTQYF. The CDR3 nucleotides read TGTGCCAGTAGTATAAGTCAGGGACGAGATACGCAGTATTTT.

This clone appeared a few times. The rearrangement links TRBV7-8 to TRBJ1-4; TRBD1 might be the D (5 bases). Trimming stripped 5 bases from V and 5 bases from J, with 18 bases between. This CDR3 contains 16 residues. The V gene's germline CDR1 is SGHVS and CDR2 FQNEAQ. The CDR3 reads CASSPDRGILNEKLFF. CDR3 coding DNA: TGTGCCAGCAGCCCTGATAGGGGTATATTGAATGAAAAACTGTTTTTT.

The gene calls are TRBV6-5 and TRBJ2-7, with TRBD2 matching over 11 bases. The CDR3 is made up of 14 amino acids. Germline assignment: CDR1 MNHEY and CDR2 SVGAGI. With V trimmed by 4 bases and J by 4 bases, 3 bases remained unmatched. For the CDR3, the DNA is TGTGCCAGCAGTTTACTAGCGGGAGAGTACGAGCAGTACTTC. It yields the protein CASSLLAGEYEQYF.

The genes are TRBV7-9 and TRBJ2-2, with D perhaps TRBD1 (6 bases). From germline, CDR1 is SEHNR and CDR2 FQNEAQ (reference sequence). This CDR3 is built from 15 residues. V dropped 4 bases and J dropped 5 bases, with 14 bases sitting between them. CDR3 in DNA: TGTGCCAGCAGCTCCATGACAGGAATTACCGGGGAGCTGTTTTTT. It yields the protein CASSSMTGITGELFF.

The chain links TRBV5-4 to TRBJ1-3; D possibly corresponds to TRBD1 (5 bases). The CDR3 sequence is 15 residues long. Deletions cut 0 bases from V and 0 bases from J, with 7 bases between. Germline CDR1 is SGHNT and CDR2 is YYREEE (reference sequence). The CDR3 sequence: CASSLAGGSGNTIYF. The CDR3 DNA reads TGTGCCAGCAGCTTGGCTGGGGGCTCTGGAAACACCATATATTTT.

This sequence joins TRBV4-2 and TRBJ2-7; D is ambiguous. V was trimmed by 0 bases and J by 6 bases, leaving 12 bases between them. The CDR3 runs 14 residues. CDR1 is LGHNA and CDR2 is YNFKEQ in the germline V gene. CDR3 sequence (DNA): TGTGCCAGCAGCCAAGATCAGTCATCGGGCGAGCAGTACTTC. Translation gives CASSQDQSSGEQYF.

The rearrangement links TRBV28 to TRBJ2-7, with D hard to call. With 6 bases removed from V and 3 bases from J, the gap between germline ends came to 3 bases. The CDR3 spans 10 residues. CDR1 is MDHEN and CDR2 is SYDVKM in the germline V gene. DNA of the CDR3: TGTGCCAGCAGGGGCTACGAGCAGTACTTC. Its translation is CASRGYEQYF.

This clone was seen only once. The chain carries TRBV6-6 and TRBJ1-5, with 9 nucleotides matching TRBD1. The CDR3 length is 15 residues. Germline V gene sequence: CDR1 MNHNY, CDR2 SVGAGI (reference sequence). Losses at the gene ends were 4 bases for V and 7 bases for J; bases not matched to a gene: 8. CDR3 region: CASSFMDRGRQPQHF. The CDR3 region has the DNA TGTGCCAGCAGTTTCATGGACAGGGGACGACAGCCCCAGCATTTT.

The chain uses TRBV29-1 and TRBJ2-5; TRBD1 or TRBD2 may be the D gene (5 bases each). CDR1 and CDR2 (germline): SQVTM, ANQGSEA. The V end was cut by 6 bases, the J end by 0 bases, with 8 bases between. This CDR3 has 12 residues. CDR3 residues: CSVRENQETQYF. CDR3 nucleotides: TGCAGCGTCAGGGAGAACCAAGAGACCCAGTACTTC. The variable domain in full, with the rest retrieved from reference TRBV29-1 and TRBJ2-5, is SAVISQKPSRDICQRGTSLTIQCQVDSQVTMMFWYRQQPGQSLTLIATANQGSEATYESGFVIDKFPISRPNLTFSTLTVSNMSPEDSSIYLCSVRENQETQYFGPGTRLLVL.

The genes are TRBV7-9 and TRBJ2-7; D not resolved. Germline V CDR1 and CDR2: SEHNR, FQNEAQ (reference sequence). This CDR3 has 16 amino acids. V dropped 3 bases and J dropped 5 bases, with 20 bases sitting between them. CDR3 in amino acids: CASSFGYAPPLDEQYF. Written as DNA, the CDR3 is TGTGCCAGCAGCTTTGGCTACGCGCCCCCTTTGGACGAGCAGTACTTC.

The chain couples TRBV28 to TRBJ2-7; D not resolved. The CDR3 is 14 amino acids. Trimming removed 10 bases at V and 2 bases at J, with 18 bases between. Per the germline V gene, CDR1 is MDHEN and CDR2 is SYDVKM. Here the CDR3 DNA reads TGTGCCACCCGACTCACGGGTTATACCTACGAGCAGTACTTC. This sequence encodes CATRLTGYTYEQYF.

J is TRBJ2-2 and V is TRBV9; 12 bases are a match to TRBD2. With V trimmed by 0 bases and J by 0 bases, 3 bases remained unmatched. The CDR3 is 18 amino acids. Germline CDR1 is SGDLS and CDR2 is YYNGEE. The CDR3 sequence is CASSVGLAGVSNTGELFF. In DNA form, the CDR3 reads TGTGCCAGCAGCGTAGGACTAGCGGGGGTATCGAACACCGGGGAGCTGTTTTTT.

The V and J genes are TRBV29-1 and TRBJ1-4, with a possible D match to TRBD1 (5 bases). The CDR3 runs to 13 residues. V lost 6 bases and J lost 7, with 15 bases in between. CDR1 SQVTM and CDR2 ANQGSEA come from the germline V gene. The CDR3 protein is CSVDGGTGEKLFF. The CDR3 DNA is TGCAGCGTAGACGGGGGGACGGGTGAAAAACTGTTTTTT.

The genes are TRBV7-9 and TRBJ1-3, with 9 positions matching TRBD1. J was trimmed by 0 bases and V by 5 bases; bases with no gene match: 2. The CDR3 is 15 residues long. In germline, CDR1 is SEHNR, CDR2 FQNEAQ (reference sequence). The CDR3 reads CASSPDRGSGNTIYF. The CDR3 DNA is TGTGCCAGCAGCCCGGACAGGGGCTCTGGAAACACCATATATTTT.

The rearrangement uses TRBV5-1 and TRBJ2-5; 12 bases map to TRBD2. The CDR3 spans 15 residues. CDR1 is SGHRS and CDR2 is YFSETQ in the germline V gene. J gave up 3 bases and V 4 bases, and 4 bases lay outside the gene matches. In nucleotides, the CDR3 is TGCGCCAGCAGCCGTGGACTAGCGGGGAAAGAGACCCAGTACTTC. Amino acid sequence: CASSRGLAGKETQYF.

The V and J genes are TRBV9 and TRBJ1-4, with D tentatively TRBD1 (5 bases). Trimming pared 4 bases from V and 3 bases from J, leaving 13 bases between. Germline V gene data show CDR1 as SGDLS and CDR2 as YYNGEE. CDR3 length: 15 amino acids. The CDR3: CASSPSGDPNEKLFF. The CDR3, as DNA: TGTGCCAGCAGCCCGAGTGGGGACCCTAATGAAAAACTGTTTTTT.

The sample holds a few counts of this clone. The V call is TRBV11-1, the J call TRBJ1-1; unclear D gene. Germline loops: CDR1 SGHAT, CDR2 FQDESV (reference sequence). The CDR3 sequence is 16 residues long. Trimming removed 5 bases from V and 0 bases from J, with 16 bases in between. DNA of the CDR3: TGTGCCAGCAGCCAACTGACACACACCATGAACACTGAAGCTTTCTTT. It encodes CASSQLTHTMNTEAFF.

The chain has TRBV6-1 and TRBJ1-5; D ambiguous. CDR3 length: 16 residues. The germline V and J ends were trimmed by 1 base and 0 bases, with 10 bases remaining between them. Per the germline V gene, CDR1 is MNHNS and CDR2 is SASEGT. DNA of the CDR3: TGTGCCAGCAGTGAAGGGGAGAACTATAGCAATCAGCCCCAGCATTTT. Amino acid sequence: CASSEGENYSNQPQHF.

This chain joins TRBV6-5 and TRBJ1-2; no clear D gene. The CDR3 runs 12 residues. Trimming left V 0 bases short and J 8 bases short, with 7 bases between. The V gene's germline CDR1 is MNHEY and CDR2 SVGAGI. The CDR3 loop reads CASSYSGKGYTF. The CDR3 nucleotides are TGTGCCAGCAGTTACTCAGGGAAGGGCTACACCTTC.

The CDR3 protein is CAWRSGRADTQYF. The CDR3 coding sequence is TGTGCCTGGAGAAGCGGGAGGGCAGATACGCAGTATTTT. The chain has TRBV30 and TRBJ2-3, with 10 bases aligning to TRBD2. The CDR3 consists of 13 residues. Per the germline V gene, CDR1 is GTSNPN and CDR2 is SVGIG (reference sequence). V dropped 3 bases and J dropped 4; count of bases not matched to a gene: 1. Together with reference TRBV30 and TRBJ2-3, the CDR3 gives the full variable domain: SQTIHQWPATLVQPVGSPLSLECTVEGTSNPNLYWYRQAAGRGLQLLFYSVGIGQISSEVPQNLSASRPQDRQFILSSKKLLLSDSGFYLCAWRSGRADTQYFGPGTRLTVL.